This T cell receptor beta chain was sequenced during a study of cytomegalovirus exposure and HLA in healthy donors. General observations from the study: In a later analysis, a missense DCLRE1C variant was linked to TCR beta V- and J-gene trimming. In a later analysis, at a false discovery rate of 0.05, 16,951 TCR beta sequences were associated with HLA alleles. Later analysis found that TCR beta chains associated with HLA were more clonally expanded than other, equally common chains.

This clone was recorded a few times. Antigen: not known. The PCR employed 60 Vbeta primers together with 13 Jbeta primers. This table comes from immunoSEQ multiplex PCR, and its TCRdb copy is limited to in-frame clones, with some not included. This repertoire shows tens of thousands of clones, approximately 70% found once; its top ten account for 4% to 5%. The CDR3 is 13 residues long. V lost 8 bases and J lost 4; bases outside the gene matches: 3. CDR1 and CDR2 (germline): MDHEN, SYDVKM. This receptor was identified in a man in his sixties in good health and CMV-seropositive. The sample was PBMCs. The V and J genes are TRBV28 and TRBJ2-7; 12 bases align to TRBD2. The CDR3 nucleotides are TGTGCCAGCCACGGACTAGCGGGATACGAGCAGTACTTC. Its protein is CASHGLAGYEQYF.